The 17 T cell receptor beta chains in this list originate from one sample, sequenced in a study of blood T cells in healthy people across ages. Using a J-beta primer mix together with a sample-barcoded 5' primer, a second PCR was run for roughly 6 to 12 cycles. TCRdb re-derived calls from the 5' RACE reads in MiXCR, one entry per CDR3 protein. The table has about a million distinct CDR3 sequences, 51% seen once; the top ten hold 20% to 25%. Sequenced sample: blood. The receptors originated from a woman in her sixties or seventies in good health.

The sample holds many counts of this clonotype. The V gene is TRBV24-1, the J gene TRBJ2-3, with no clear D. V shed 6 bases and J shed 4 bases, with 4 bases lying between them. From germline, CDR1 is KGHDR and CDR2 SFDVKD. The length of the CDR3 is 11 residues. The chain's CDR3 is CATSLSDTQYF. The CDR3 region has the DNA TGTGCCACCAGTCTCTCAGATACGCAGTATTTT.

This clonotype was seen a handful of times. The chain recombines TRBV4-2 with TRBJ2-7; D remains unclear. The CDR3 runs to 15 residues. Germline CDR1 is LGHNA and CDR2 is YNFKEQ. V lost 2 bases and J 5 bases, leaving 16 bases between the germline ends. The CDR3 region is CASSQRKVSEDEQYF. In nucleotides, the CDR3 is TGTGCCAGCAGCCAAAGGAAGGTTTCGGAAGACGAGCAGTACTTC.

The chain links TRBV20-1 to TRBJ1-1; D is ambiguous. Germline V gives CDR1 DFQATT, CDR2 SNEGSKA (reference sequence). This CDR3 region has 15 residues. Deletions cut 3 bases from V and 0 bases from J, with 14 bases between. CDR3 nucleotides: TGCAGTGCTAGGGTTGAAGGTTACTTGAACACTGAAGCTTTCTTT. Translated, it gives CSARVEGYLNTEAFF.

The table lists this clonotype with a few counts. The J gene is TRBJ1-5, the V gene TRBV28, with D unresolved. V shed 4 bases and J shed 1 base, with 8 bases lying between them. The CDR3 runs 14 residues. The germline gives CDR1 MDHEN, CDR2 SYDVKM. The CDR3 loop is CASSSDLSNQPQHF. CDR3 sequence (DNA): TGTGCCAGCAGTTCGGATCTAAGCAATCAGCCCCAGCATTTT.

The chain joins TRBV29-1 to TRBJ2-3; tentatively, D is TRBD1 or TRBD2 (5 bases each). From germline, CDR1 is SQVTM and CDR2 ANQGSEA. This CDR3 is built from 17 residues. Trimming removed 6 bases at V and 0 bases at J, with 22 bases between. The chain's CDR3 is CSVASGRGASSTDTQYF. CDR3 sequence (DNA): TGCAGCGTCGCGTCGGGCAGAGGGGCATCTAGCACAGATACGCAGTATTTT.

The chain recombines TRBV14 with TRBJ1-2; D call uncertain. The V end lost 3 bases, the J end lost 5 bases, and 10 bases lay between the germline ends. The germline gives CDR1 SGHDN, CDR2 FVKESK. There are 13 residues in the CDR3. The CDR3 coding sequence is TGTGCCAGCAGCCATCTTCTTGCATATGGCTACACCTTC. The encoded protein is CASSHLLAYGYTF.

V is TRBV14 and J is TRBJ2-1; no clear D. Trimming stripped 4 bases from V and 10 bases from J, with 14 bases between. The CDR3 totals 13 residues. Germline V gene lookup returns CDR1 SGHDN and CDR2 FVKESK. The CDR3 DNA reads as TGTGCCAGCAGCCCGGCCCGGAGAGGCGAGCAGTTCTTC. Protein product: CASSPARRGEQFF.

This clonotype was seen only a few times. The chain couples TRBV20-1 to TRBJ2-7, with a weak D call TRBD1 (6 bases). The CDR3 totals 15 residues. Per the germline V gene, CDR1 is DFQATT and CDR2 is SNEGSKA (reference sequence). V dropped 4 bases and J dropped 0 bases, with 16 bases sitting between them. The CDR3 reads CSANPADSSSYEQYF. The CDR3 region has the DNA TGCAGTGCTAACCCAGCGGACAGCAGCTCCTACGAGCAGTACTTC.

The sample holds a few counts of this clonotype. The chain is built from TRBV10-2 and TRBJ2-7, with D possibly TRBD2 on 6 matching bases. In germline, CDR1 is WSHSY, CDR2 SAAADI. V dropped 7 bases and J dropped 4 bases, with 20 bases sitting between them. This CDR3 contains 15 residues. This chain's CDR3 is CASIGGGTRGYEQYF. The CDR3 bases are TGCGCCAGCATCGGAGGAGGGACTCGTGGATACGAGCAGTACTTC.

The rearrangement links TRBV4-1 to TRBJ2-2; D is tentatively TRBD1 or TRBD2 (6 bases each). V was pared by 4 bases and J by 1 base, with 13 bases between. Germline V gene lookup returns CDR1 MGHRA and CDR2 YSYEKL. This CDR3 comprises 16 residues. The CDR3 loop reads CASSPPGARNTGELFF. CDR3 coding DNA: TGCGCCAGCAGCCCCCCGGGGGCCCGGAACACCGGGGAGCTGTTTTTT.

This chain connects TRBV2 to TRBJ2-7; D perhaps matches TRBD1 (6 bases). Germline CDR1 is SNHLY and CDR2 is FYNNEI. The CDR3 loop spans 14 amino acids. V shed 4 bases and J shed 3 bases, with 13 bases lying between them. CDR3: CASSGRQVDYEQYF. Here the CDR3 DNA reads TGTGCCAGCAGTGGTAGACAGGTGGACTACGAGCAGTACTTC.

This chain uses TRBV6-5 with TRBJ2-1; 9 nucleotides align to TRBD2. CDR1 and CDR2 from the germline V gene are MNHEY and SVGAGI. V dropped 6 bases and J dropped 11; count of bases not matched to a gene: 5. The CDR3 has 12 amino acids. The CDR3 DNA sequence: TGTGCCAGCAGCTCCCTAGCGGGACAGCAGTTCTTC. Encoded protein: CASSSLAGQQFF.

The chain has TRBV6-1 and TRBJ1-1; 8 bases are shared with TRBD1. Germline CDR1 and CDR2: MNHNS and SASEGT. V was clipped by 2 bases and J by 12 bases; unmatched bases: 2. The CDR3 is made up of 11 amino acids. CDR3: CASSEQGATFF. CDR3 DNA sequence: TGTGCCAGCAGTGAACAGGGGGCGACTTTCTTT.

The CDR3: CASSYYFGRGGNEQFF. CDR3 DNA: TGTGCCAGCAGTTACTACTTCGGCAGGGGCGGGAATGAGCAGTTCTTC. The V gene is TRBV6-5, the J gene TRBJ2-1, with D perhaps TRBD1 (6 bases). Looked up from germline, CDR1 is MNHEY and CDR2 is SVGAGI. This CDR3 is built from 16 residues. Trimming took 1 base from V and 7 from J, leaving 17 bases between them.

This clonotype has just one count. The V gene is TRBV6-1, the J gene TRBJ1-5; weak D call: TRBD1 (5 bases). This CDR3 is built from 18 residues. Germline CDR1 MNHNS, CDR2 SASEGT. The V end was cut by 7 bases, the J end by 0 bases, with 22 bases between. CDR3 DNA sequence: TGTGCCAGCACTCCGCGGAGTCTTAGGGGTTATAGCAATCAGCCCCAGCATTTT. Translating it yields CASTPRSLRGYSNQPQHF.

The chain employs TRBV18 and TRBJ1-1; D is unclear. Germline CDR1 reads KGHSH; CDR2 reads LQKENI. This CDR3 region has 13 residues. V lost 5 bases and J lost 1, with 8 bases in between. CDR3 sequence reads: CASSETANTEAFF. DNA for the CDR3: TGTGCCAGCTCAGAAACAGCGAACACTGAAGCTTTCTTT.

The gene calls are TRBV12-3 or TRBV12-4 and TRBJ2-7, with TRBD2 matching over 7 bases. Trimming at V came to 5 bases and at J to 6 bases, leaving 7 bases not matched to a gene. This CDR3 region has 13 residues. CDR3 bases: TGTGCCAGCAGTCTAAAACGACTAGCCGAGCAGTACTTC. The encoded protein is CASSLKRLAEQYF.